A single sample gave rise to the 12 T cell receptor beta chains below, sequenced in a study of T cell repertoires in cytomegalovirus infection. TCRdb re-called the reads with MiXCR, one entry per CDR3 protein. The sample has approximately 500,000 distinct CDR3 sequences, about 15% seen once. The sample comprised CD8+ T cells from PBMCs. The source of these receptors is a human donor in good health (CMV status not recorded). Some clones in this sample may be carry-over from other donors' samples.

The CDR3 bases are TGTGCCAGTAGCCCCCGGTTGGGCGGCACTGAAGCTTTCTTT. It yields the protein CASSPRLGGTEAFF. This chain links TRBV19 with TRBJ1-1; D gene unclear. The CDR3 has 14 amino acids. The germline CDR1 and CDR2 sequences are LNHDA and SQIVND (reference sequence). V was clipped by 6 bases and J by 4 bases, with 15 bases between them.

V usage is TRBV28 and J usage is TRBJ1-4; D uncertain. The germline V and J ends were trimmed by 7 bases and 5 bases, with 14 bases remaining between them. The length of the CDR3 is 14 residues. Germline loops: CDR1 MDHEN, CDR2 SYDVKM. CDR3 sequence (DNA): TGTGCCAGCACTAACAGCCCGGGAAATGAAAAACTGTTTTTT. This sequence encodes CASTNSPGNEKLFF.

This clonotype has a handful of counts. The chain employs TRBV27 and TRBJ2-5; TRBD2 matches at 7 bases. The germline V gene has CDR1 MNHEY and CDR2 SMNVEV (reference sequence). This CDR3 comprises 14 residues. J lost 1 base, V lost 4 bases, and 3 bases had no gene match. This CDR3 reads CASSSRERQETQYF. The CDR3 nucleotides read TGTGCCAGCAGTTCGCGGGAGCGCCAAGAGACCCAGTACTTC.

This clonotype was detected ten times or more. The J gene is TRBJ2-4, the V gene TRBV11-2, with TRBD2 matching 9 bases. Germline values: CDR1 SGHAT, CDR2 FQNNGV. J gave up 0 bases and V 5 bases, and 14 bases lay outside the gene matches. The CDR3 covers 19 residues. CDR3 region: CASSRLGLANDIAKNIQYF. DNA of the CDR3: TGTGCCAGCAGCCGCCTCGGACTAGCGAACGATATAGCCAAAAACATTCAGTACTTC.

There are many counts of this clonotype. One end of the junction varies from germline; a read error may be responsible. The rearrangement uses TRBV7-7 and TRBJ2-3, with 9 bases aligning to TRBD2. CDR1 and CDR2 (germline): SSHAT, FNYEAQ (reference sequence). The CDR3 has 16 amino acids. In DNA form, the CDR3 reads TGTGCTAGCAGCTCCGAAGCGGGGGGAAGCACAGATACGCAGTATTTT. It yields the protein CASSSEAGGSTDTQYF.

A note on this clonotype: The junction and the germline gene differ at one end; a read error may be behind it. The chain has TRBV11-2 and TRBJ2-1; TRBD2 aligns across 9 bases. This CDR3 comprises 17 residues. Per the germline V gene, CDR1 is SGHAT and CDR2 is FQNNGV. Here the CDR3 reads CARSAIAWTSAYNEPFF. Written as DNA, the CDR3 is TGTGCCAGAAGCGCCATCGCCTGGACTAGCGCCTACAATGAGCCGTTCTTC.

CDR3 bases: TGTGCCAGCAGTAGCCCGACAACCCGACAGGGTTACGAGCAGTACTTC. As protein: CASSSPTTRQGYEQYF. The chain employs TRBV28 and TRBJ2-7; TRBD1 aligns across 7 bases. V was clipped by 5 bases and J by 4 bases; unmatched bases: 14. Germline V gene data show CDR1 as MDHEN and CDR2 as SYDVKM. This CDR3 is built from 16 residues. The full variable domain, its missing parts supplied by reference TRBV28 and TRBJ2-7, is DVKVTQSSRYLVKRTGEKVFLECVQDMDHENMFWYRQDPGLGLRLIYFSYDVKMKEKGDIPEGYSVSREKKERFSLILESASTNQTSMYLCASSSPTTRQGYEQYFGPGTRLTVT.

There are a few counts of this clonotype. The rearrangement links TRBV4-2 to TRBJ2-3; 10 nucleotides agree with TRBD2. The CDR3 contains 17 residues. Germline CDR1 is LGHNA and CDR2 is YNFKEQ. After removal of 1 base from V and 5 bases from J, the junction contained 9 bases not matched to a gene. CDR3 protein: CASSQGGSGRAQDTQYF. CDR3 in DNA: TGTGCCAGCAGCCAAGGCGGGAGCGGGAGGGCCCAAGATACGCAGTATTTT.

This clonotype appeared a single time. The chain has TRBV5-8 and TRBJ1-1; a possible D gene is TRBD1 (6 bases). From germline, CDR1 is SGHTS and CDR2 YDEGEE. Between the trimmed V and J ends, which lost 0 bases and 6 bases, there was a span of 9 bases. The CDR3 is made up of 13 amino acids. CDR3 in amino acids: CASSLVQGPEAFF. In DNA form, the CDR3 reads TGTGCCAGCAGCTTGGTGCAGGGGCCTGAAGCTTTCTTT.

This clonotype was seen repeatedly, ten times or more. The chain couples TRBV6-5 to TRBJ2-7, with D possibly being TRBD2 (5 bases). In germline, CDR1 is MNHEY, CDR2 SVGAGI. There are 18 residues in the CDR3. The V end lost 0 bases, the J end lost 5 bases, and 23 bases lay between the germline ends. The CDR3 DNA sequence: TGTGCCAGCAGTTACTCGGCGGGTTCAGCCTGGAATTTGGACGAGCAGTACTTC. Its translation is CASSYSAGSAWNLDEQYF.

Worth noting for this clonotype: The junction and the germline gene differ at one end; a read error may be behind it. The rearrangement links TRBV20-1 to TRBJ2-2, with TRBD1 matching 8 bases. The CDR3 runs 11 residues. Germline lookup yields CDR1 DFQATT and CDR2 SNEGSKA (reference sequence). CDR3 DNA: TGCAGTGGTAGACAGGGGGGGGAGCTGTTTTTT. It translates to CSGRQGGELFF.

Only a few counts were recorded for this clonotype. The chain combines TRBV13 with TRBJ1-1, with 9 positions matching TRBD1. In germline, CDR1 is PRHDT, CDR2 FYEKMQ (reference sequence). V was pared by 6 bases and J by 1 base, with 6 bases of the junction left unmatched. There are 15 residues in the CDR3. CDR3 region: CASSQPGQGNTEAFF. CDR3 sequence (DNA): TGTGCCAGCAGTCAACCGGGACAGGGGAACACTGAAGCTTTCTTT.